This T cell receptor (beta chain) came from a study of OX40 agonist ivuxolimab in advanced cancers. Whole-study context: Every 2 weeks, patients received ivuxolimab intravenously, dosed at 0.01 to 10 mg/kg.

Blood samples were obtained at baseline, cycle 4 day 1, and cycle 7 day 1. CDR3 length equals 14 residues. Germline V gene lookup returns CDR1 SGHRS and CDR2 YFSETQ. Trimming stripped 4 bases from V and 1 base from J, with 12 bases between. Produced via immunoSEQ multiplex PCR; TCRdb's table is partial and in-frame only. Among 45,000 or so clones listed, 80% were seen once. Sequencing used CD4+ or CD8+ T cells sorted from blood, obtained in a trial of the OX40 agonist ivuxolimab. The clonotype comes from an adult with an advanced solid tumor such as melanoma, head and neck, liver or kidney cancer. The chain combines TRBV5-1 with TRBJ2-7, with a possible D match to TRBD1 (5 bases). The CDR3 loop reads CASSPNAGSYEQYF. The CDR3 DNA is TGCGCCAGCAGCCCTAATGCAGGGTCCTACGAGCAGTACTTC.